This T cell receptor beta chain was found in a study of response to subunit inactivated influenza vaccine. J gave up 14 bases and V 5 bases, and 12 bases lay outside the gene matches. This CDR3 is built from 13 residues. The germline gives CDR1 MNHNS, CDR2 SASEGT. TCRdb called the RT-PCR reads again in MiXCR, with one record for every CDR3 protein. The table records hundreds of thousands of distinct CDR3 sequences, about a sixth of them present only once. The clonotype comes from a man over 45 who received an inactivated influenza vaccine. The material was PBMCs from blood, obtained 11 to 12 days after vaccination. This chain uses TRBV6-1 with TRBJ2-3, with 8 bases fitting TRBD1. The CDR3 coding sequence is TGTGCCAGCAGTACGGACAGGGCAGAAGGACCGTATTTT. Translated: CASSTDRAEGPYF.